Listed here is a single T cell receptor beta chain. This clonotype appeared many times. No cognate antigen has been identified for it. Within one base of it there is no much larger clone, and no base qualities were kept. Libraries came from 5' RACE. Sequenced on an Illumina HiSeq 2000. A universal primer binding site was introduced by template switching, and a unique molecular identifier was present in the final cDNA, enabling accurate counting of TCR cDNA molecules. Specific primers in the conserved constant-segment region were used to synthesize first-strand cDNA for the TCR alpha and beta chains. To control for contamination, every cDNA library carried two barcodes: a SMART-Mk sample barcode plus Illumina barcodes. TruSeq adapter sequences along with Illumina sample barcodes were introduced in two successive PCR steps. The Illumina HiSeq platform was used with custom primers to sequence TCR alpha and beta cDNA libraries. In the paper's pipeline: Unique molecular identifiers were extracted from raw reads with MiGEC, and CDR3 positions were determined with MiXCR. Recombination models were inferred per individual with the repgenHMM and IGoR tools using an EM algorithm. Shared clonotypes were analyzed with the tcR package in R, and sharing was normalized by the product of cloneset sizes. To study raw recombination free of thymic and clonal selection effects, out-of-frame nonproductive sequences were analyzed. TCRdb redid the processing of the public reads, applying fastp at Q25 and MiXCR, and retained in-frame beta chains. Entries are consolidated by CDR3 protein sequence, retaining the most common genes and DNA. TCRdb's processing, not the authors' own work, is the source of the V and J calls. The sample profile shows 1.5 million to 2 million distinct CDR3 sequences; under 35% of them were found once. The ten largest clones represent around 0.3% of the sample.

This record belongs to a study of identical twins (dated by TCRdb to 2016 to 2018). About the investigation overall: The study deep-sequenced TCR alpha and beta repertoires from monozygotic twins, unrelated adults of various ages and cord blood to test whether fetal clonotypes persist. Replicate twin experiments were performed at different times using different library preparation protocols to rule out contamination. Findings and caveats that apply to the study as a whole: Out-of-frame TCR alpha sharing in monozygotic twins was systematically underestimated by recombination models, whereas sharing between unrelated individuals was in agreement with the recombination models. Because the same donors could not be followed over many years, the conclusions relied on cross-sectional statistical analysis. Compared with coincidental sharing between unrelated individuals, out-of-frame TCR alpha sequences shared between twins had an excess of sequences with low generation probability. Abundant cord blood beta clonotypes had fewer insertions, young adult naive repertoires showed a similar but weaker trend, and memory repertoires showed no such trend. Zero-insertion analyses could be partly confounded by invariant T cells such as MAIT and iNKT, though diverse VJ usage argued against such confounding for most clonotypes. In beta out-of-frame sequences, excess twin sharing was weaker, because having fewer shared sequences lowered the signal-to-noise ratio.

After removal of 4 bases from V and 3 bases from J, the junction retains 4 bases not matched to a gene. The CDR3 runs 15 amino acids, cysteine and phenylalanine included. CDR3 DNA is the only sequence kept; it has 45 bases, read in frame from the first base. CDR1 and CDR2, per the germline V gene, are SQVTM and ANQGSEA. Every donor was a healthy Caucasian. The sample was cord blood. Recombination joined TRBV29-1 with TRBJ2-1, with 12 middle bases fitting TRBD2. The TCR was taken from a newborn girl in good health. The DNA sequence is TGCAGCGTTGCCCCGACTAGCGGGAGCTACAATGAGCAGTTCTTC. This gives the protein CSVAPTSGSYNEQFF.